This T cell receptor (beta chain) came from a study of vaccination effects on CD4 cells after COVID-19. At the level of the study: Early samples were taken at day +14, late at days +241, +227, +161. Study conclusions and caveats: Vaccine- and infection-induced clones showed marked clonal contraction late following vaccination. Convalescents' spike-reactive clones after vaccination were mainly made up of new clones that the vaccine induced.

As for this clone: Its specificity is not known.

Libraries were prepared by immunoSEQ multiplex PCR; TCRdb keeps only in-frame clonotypes and omits some of them. This table holds about 15,000 clones, over 70% found once. Pools of viral peptides were used by the ViraFEST assay to expand antigen-specific CD4+ T cells ahead of sequencing. With roughly 10 days of culture completed, CD4+ T cells were isolated. Documented for the person is a PCR-confirmed SARS-CoV-2 infection occurring between March and December 2020. The vaccine given was either BNT162b2 or mRNA-1273, in two doses. Trimming pared 1 base from V and 5 bases from J, leaving 12 bases between. This CDR3 contains 14 residues. The germline V gene encodes CDR1 SGHDT and CDR2 YYEEEE.

The origin of this receptor is a human donor who had a prior SARS-CoV-2 infection. Sequences were derived from CD4+ T cells from PBMCs cultured with HCoV-NL63 spike peptides, sampled after COVID-19 vaccination. The chain combines TRBV5-6 with TRBJ1-1, with D perhaps matching TRBD1 (5 bases). The CDR3 here is CASSLYPRETEAFF. CDR3 DNA: TGTGCCAGCAGCTTGTACCCCAGGGAAACTGAAGCTTTCTTT.